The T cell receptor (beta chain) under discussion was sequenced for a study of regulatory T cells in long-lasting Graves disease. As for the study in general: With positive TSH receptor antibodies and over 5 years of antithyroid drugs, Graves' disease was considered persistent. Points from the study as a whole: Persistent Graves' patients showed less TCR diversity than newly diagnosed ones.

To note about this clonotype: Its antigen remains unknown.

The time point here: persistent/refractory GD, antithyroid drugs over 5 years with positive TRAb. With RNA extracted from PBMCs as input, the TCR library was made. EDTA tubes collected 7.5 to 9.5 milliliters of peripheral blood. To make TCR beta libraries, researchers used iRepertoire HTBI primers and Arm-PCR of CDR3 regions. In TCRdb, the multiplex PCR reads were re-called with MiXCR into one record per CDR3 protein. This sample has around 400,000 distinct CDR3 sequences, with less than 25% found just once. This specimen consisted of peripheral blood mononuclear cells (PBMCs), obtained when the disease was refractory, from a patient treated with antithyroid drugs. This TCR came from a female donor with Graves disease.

CDR3 sequence (DNA): TGTGCCAGCAGCTTATCTGTGAGCCCTAACACCGGGGAGCTGTTTTTT. It yields the protein CASSLSVSPNTGELFF. The chain combines TRBV7-2 with TRBJ2-2; the D is unclear. V was trimmed by 2 bases and J by 2 bases, leaving 12 bases between them. Germline V gene sequence: CDR1 SGHTA, CDR2 FQGNSA. The CDR3 has 16 amino acids.